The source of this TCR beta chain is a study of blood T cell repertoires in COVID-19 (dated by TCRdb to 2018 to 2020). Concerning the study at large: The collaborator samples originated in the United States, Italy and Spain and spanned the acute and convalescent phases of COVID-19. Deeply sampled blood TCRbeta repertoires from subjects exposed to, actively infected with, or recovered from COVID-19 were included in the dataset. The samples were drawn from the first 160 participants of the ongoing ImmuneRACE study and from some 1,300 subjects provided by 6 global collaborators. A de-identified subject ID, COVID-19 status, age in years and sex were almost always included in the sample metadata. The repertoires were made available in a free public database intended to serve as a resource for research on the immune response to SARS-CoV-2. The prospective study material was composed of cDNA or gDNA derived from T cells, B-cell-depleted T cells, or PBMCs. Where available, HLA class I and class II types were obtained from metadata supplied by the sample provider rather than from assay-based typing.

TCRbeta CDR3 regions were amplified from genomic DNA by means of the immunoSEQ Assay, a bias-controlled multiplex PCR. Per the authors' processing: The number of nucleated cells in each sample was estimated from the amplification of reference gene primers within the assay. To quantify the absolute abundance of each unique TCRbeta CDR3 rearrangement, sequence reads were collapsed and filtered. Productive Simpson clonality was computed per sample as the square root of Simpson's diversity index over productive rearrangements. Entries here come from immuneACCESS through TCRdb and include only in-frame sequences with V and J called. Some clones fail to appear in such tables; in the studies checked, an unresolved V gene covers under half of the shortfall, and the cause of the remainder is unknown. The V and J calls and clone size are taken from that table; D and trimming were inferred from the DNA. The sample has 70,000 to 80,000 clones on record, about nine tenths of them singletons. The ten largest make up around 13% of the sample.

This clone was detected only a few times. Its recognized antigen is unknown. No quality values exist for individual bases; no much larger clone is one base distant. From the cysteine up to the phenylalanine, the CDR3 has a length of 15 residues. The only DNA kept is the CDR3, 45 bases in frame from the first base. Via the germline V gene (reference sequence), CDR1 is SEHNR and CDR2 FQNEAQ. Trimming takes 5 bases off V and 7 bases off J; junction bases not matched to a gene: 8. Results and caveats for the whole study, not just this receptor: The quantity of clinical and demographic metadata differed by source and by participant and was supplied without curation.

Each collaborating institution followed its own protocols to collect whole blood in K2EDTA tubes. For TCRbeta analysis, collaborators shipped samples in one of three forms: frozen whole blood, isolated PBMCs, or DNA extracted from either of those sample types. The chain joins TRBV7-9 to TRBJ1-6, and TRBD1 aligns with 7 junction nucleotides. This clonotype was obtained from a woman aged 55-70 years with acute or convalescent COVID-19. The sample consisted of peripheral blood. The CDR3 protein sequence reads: CASSLDRVVNSPLHF. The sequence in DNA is TGTGCCAGCAGCCTTGACAGGGTTGTGAATTCACCCCTCCACTTT.